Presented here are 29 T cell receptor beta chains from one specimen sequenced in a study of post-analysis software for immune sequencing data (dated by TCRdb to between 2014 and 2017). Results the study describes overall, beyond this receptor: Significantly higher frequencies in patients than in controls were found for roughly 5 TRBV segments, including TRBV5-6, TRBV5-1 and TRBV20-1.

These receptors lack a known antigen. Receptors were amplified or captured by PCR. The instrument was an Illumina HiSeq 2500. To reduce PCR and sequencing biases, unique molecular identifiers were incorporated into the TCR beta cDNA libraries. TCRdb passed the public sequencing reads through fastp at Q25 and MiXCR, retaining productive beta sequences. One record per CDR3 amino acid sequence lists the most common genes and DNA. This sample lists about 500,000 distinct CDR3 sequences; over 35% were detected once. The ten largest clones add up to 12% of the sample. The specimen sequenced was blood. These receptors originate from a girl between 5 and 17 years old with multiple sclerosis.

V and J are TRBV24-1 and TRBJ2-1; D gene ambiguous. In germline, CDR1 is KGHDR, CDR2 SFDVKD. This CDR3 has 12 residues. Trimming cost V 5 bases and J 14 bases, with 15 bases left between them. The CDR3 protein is CATSGVGVRKFF. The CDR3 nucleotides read TGTGCCACCAGTGGTGTAGGTGTAAGAAAGTTCTTC.

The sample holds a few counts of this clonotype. The CDR3 is CASSLRRDYNYGYTF. The CDR3 nucleotides read TGTGCCAGCAGTTTGAGAAGAGACTATAACTATGGCTACACCTTC. The chain combines TRBV27 with TRBJ1-2, with no clear D. Trimming took off 3 bases at V and 1 base at J, with 12 bases between the two ends. The CDR3 covers 15 residues. The germline V gene encodes CDR1 MNHEY and CDR2 SMNVEV (reference sequence).

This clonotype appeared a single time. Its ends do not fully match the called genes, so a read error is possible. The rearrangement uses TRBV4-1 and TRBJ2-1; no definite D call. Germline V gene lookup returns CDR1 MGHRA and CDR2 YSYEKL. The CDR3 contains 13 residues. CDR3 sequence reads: CAGSPGKDDEQFF. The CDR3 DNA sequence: TGCGCCGGCAGCCCCGGAAAGGACGATGAGCAGTTCTTC.

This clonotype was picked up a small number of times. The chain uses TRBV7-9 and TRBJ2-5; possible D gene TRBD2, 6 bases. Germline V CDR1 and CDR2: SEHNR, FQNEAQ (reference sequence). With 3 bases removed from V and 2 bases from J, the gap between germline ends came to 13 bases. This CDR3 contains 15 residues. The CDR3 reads CASSFPAGYQETQYF. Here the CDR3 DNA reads TGTGCCAGCAGCTTTCCAGCGGGTTATCAAGAGACCCAGTACTTC.

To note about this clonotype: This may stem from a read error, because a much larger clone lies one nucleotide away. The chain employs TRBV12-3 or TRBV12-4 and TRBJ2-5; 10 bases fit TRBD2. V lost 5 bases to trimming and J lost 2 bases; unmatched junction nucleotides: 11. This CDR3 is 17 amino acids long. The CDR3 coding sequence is TGTGCCAGCAGTCCGAGGACTAGCGGACGAACACAAGAGACCCAGTACTTC. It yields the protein CASSPRTSGRTQETQYF.

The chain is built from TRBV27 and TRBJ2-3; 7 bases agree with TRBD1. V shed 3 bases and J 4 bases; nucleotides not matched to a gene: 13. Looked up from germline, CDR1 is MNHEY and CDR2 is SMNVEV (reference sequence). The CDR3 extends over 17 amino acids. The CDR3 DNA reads TGTGCCAGCAGTTTCGGTCAGGGACAGTATGGGGCAGATACGCAGTATTTT. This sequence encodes CASSFGQGQYGADTQYF.

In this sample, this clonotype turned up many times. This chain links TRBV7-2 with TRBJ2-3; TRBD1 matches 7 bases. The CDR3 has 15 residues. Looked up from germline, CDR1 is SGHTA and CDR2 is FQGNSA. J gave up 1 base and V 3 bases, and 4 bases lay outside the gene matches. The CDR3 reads CASSFVTGGTDTQYF. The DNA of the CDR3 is TGTGCCAGCAGCTTTGTTACAGGGGGCACAGATACGCAGTATTTT.

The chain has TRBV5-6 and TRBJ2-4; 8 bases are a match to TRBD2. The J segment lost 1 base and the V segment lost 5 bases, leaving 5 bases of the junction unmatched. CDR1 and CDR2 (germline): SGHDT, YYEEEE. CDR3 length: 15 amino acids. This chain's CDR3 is CASSYRGGAKNIQYF. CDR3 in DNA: TGTGCCAGCAGTTATCGCGGGGGGGCCAAAAACATTCAGTACTTC.

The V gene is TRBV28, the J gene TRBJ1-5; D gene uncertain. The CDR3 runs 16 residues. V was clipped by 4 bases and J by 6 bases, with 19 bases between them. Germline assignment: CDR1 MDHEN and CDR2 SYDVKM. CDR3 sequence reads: CASSSRFTGSSQPQHF. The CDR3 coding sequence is TGTGCCAGCAGTTCCCGCTTTACTGGGTCCAGTCAGCCCCAGCATTTT.

The CDR3 here is CASNLAGWRGYTF. CDR3 in DNA: TGTGCCAGCAACCTTGCGGGGTGGCGGGGCTACACCTTC. The chain recombines TRBV2 with TRBJ1-2, with D hard to call. The V and J ends lost 7 bases and 8 bases respectively, with 17 bases between them. The germline V gene has CDR1 SNHLY and CDR2 FYNNEI. This CDR3 comprises 13 residues.

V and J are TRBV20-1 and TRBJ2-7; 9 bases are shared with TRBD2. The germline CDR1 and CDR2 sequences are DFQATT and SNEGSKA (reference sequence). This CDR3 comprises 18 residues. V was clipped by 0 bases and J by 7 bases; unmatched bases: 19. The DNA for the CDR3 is TGCAGTGCTAGAGATCTGGTTAGCGGGAGTGGGACCCCACGAGAGCAGTACTTC. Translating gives CSARDLVSGSGTPREQYF.

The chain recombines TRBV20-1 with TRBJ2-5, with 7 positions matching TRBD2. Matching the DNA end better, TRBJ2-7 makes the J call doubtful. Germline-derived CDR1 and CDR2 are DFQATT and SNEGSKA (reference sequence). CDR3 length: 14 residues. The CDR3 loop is CSASGIGSIYEQYF. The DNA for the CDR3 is TGCAGTGCCAGCGGGATAGGGTCCATCTACGAGCAGTACTTC.

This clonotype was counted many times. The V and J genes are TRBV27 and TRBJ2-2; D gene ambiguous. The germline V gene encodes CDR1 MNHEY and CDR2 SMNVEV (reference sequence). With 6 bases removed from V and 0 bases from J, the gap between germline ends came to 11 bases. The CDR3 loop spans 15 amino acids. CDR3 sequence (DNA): TGTGCCAGCAGACTTGTGAGGACGAACACCGGGGAGCTGTTTTTT. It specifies CASRLVRTNTGELFF.

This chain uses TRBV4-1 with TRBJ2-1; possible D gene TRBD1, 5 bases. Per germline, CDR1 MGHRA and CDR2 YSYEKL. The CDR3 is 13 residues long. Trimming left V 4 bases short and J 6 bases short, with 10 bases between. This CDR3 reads CASSPRTPNEQFF. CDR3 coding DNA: TGCGCCAGCAGCCCCAGGACACCCAATGAGCAGTTCTTC.

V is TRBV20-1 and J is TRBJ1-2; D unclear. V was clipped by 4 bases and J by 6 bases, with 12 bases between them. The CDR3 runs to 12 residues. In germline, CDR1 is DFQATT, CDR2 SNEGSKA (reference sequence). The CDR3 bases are TGCAGTGCTACGCCCGGGGTTGATGGCTACACCTTC. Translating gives CSATPGVDGYTF.

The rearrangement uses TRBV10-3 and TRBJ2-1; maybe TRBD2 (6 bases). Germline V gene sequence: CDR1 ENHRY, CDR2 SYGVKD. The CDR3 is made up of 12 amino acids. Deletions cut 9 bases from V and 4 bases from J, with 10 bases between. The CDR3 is CAITSYYNEQFF. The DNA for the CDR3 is TGTGCCATTACTAGCTATTACAATGAGCAGTTCTTC.

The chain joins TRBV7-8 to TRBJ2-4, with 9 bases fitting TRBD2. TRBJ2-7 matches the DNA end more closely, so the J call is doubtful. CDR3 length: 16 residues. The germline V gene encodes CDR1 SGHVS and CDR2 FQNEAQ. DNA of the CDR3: TGTGCCAGCAGCCCACCGACTAGCGGAGGCACCTACGAGCAGTACTTC. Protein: CASSPPTSGGTYEQYF.

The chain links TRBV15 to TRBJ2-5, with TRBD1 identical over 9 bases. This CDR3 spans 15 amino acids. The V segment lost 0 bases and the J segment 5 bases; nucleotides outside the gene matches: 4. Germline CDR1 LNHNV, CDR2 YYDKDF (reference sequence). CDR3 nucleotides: TGTGCCACCAGCAGAGATATGGGGACAGGGGAGACCCAGTACTTC. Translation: CATSRDMGTGETQYF.

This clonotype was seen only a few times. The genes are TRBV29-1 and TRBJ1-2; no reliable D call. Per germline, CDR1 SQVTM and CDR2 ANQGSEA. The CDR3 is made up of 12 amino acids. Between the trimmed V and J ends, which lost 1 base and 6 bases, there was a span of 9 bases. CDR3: CSVEVANHGYTF. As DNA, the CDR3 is TGCAGCGTTGAAGTGGCGAACCATGGCTACACCTTC.

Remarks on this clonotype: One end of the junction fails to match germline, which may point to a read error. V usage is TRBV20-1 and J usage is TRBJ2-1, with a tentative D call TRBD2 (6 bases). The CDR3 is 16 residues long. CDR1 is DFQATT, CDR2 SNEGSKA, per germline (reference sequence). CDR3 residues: CSARVVAASSHNEQFF. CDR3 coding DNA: TGCAGTGCTAGAGTGGTAGCGGCGAGCTCCCACAATGAGCAGTTCTTC.

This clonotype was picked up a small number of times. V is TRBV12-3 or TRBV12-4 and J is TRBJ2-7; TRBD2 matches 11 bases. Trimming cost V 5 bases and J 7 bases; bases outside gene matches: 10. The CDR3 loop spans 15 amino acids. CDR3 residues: CASSPGTSGYNEQYF. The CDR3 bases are TGTGCCAGCAGTCCCGGGACTAGCGGTTACAATGAGCAGTACTTC.

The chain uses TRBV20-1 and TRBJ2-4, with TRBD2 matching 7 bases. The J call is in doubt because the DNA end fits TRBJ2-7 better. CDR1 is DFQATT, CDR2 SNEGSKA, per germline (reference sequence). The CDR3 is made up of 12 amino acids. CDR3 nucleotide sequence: TGCAGTGCTTCGACTAGCCTGTACGAGCAGTACTTC. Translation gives CSASTSLYEQYF.

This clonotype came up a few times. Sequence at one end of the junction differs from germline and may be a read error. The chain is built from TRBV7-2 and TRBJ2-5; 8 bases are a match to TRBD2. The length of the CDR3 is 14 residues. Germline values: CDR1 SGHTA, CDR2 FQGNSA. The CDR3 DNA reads TGTGCCAGCAGGTTAGCGGGATCTGGGGAGACCCAGTACTTC. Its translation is CASRLAGSGETQYF.

This CDR3 reads CASRPGLQNTGELFF. The CDR3 DNA reads as TGTGCCAGCAGGCCGGGACTCCAGAACACCGGGGAGCTGTTTTTT. The V gene is TRBV7-9, the J gene TRBJ2-2; D might be TRBD2 (6 bases). Germline values: CDR1 SEHNR, CDR2 FQNEAQ (reference sequence). V lost 6 bases, J lost 1 base, and 12 bases lay in between. The CDR3 has 15 amino acids.

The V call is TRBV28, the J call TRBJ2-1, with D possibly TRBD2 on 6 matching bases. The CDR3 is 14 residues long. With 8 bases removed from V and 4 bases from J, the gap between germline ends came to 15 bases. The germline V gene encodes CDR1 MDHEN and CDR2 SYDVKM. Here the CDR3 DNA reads TGTGCCAGCCAGTCCTGGGACTCGTACAATGAGCAGTTCTTC. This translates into CASQSWDSYNEQFF. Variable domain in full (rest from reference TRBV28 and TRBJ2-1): DVKVTQSSRYLVKRTGEKVFLECVQDMDHENMFWYRQDPGLGLRLIYFSYDVKMKEKGDIPEGYSVSREKKERFSLILESASTNQTSMYLCASQSWDSYNEQFFGPGTRLTVL.

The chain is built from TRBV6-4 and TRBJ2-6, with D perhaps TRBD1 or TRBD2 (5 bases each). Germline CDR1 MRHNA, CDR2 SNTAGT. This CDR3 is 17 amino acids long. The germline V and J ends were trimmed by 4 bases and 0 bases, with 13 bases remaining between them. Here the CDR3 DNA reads TGTGCCAGCAGTGCGAGGGGCTGGGGCTCTGGGGCCAACGTCCTGACTTTC. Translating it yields CASSARGWGSGANVLTF.

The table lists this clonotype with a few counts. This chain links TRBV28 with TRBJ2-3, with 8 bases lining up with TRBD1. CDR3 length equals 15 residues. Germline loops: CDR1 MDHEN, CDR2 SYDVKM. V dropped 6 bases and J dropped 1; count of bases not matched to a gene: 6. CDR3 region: CASRAQGARTDTQYF. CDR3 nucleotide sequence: TGTGCCAGCAGGGCCCAGGGGGCGCGCACAGATACGCAGTATTTT.

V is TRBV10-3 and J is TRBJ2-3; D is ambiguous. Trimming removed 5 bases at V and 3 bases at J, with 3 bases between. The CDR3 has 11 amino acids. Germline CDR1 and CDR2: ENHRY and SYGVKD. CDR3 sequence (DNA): TGTGCCATCAGTAGAACAGATACGCAGTATTTT. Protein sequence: CAISRTDTQYF.

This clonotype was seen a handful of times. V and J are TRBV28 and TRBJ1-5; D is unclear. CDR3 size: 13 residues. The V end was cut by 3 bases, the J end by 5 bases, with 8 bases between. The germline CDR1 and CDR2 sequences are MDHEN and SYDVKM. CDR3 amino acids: CASSLEPHQPQHF. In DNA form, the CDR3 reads TGTGCCAGCAGTTTGGAGCCTCATCAGCCCCAGCATTTT.